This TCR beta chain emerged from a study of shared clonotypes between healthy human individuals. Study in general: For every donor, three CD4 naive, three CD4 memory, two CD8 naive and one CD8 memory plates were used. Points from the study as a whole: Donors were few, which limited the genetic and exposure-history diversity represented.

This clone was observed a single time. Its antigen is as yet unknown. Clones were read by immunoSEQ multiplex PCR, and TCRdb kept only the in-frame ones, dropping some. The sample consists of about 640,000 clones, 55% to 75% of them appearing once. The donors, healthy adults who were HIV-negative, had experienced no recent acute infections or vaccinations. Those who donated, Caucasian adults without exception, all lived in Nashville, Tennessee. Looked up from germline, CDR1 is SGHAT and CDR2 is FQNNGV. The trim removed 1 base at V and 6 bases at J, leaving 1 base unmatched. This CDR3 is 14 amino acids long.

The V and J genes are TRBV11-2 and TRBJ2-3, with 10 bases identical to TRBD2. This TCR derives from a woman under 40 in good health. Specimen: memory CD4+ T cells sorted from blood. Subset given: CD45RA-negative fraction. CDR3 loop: CASSLALAGDTQYF. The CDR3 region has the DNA TGTGCCAGCAGCTTAGCACTAGCGGGGGATACGCAGTATTTT.